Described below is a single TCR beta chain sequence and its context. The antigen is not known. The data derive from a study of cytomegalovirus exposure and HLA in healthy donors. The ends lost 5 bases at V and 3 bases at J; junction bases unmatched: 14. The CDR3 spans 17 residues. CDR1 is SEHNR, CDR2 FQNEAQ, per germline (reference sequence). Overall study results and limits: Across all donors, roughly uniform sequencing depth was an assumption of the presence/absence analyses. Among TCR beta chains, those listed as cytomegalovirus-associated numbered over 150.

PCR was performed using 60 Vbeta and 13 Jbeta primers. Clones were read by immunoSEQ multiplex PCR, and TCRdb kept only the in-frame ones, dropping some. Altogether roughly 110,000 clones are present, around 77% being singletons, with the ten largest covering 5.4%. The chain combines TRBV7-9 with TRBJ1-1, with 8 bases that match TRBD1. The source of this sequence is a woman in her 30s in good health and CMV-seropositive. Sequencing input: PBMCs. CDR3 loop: CASSTGGVRIGDTEAFF. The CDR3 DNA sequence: TGTGCCAGCAGCACAGGGGGGGTTCGTATCGGGGACACTGAAGCTTTCTTT.